The source of this T cell receptor beta chain is a study of blood T cell repertoires in COVID-19. Background on the study: Specimens from acute and convalescent COVID-19 originated in the United States, Italy and Spain. Sources were T cells, B-cell-depleted T cells, or PBMCs; the material itself was cDNA or gDNA.

In the authors' workflow: Reference gene primer amplification gave nucleated cell count estimates. The table came from immunoSEQ multiplex PCR; TCRdb's copy has only in-frame clones and leaves some out. V and J calls and clone size are as listed in that table; D and trimming were resolved from the DNA. The sample holds 60,000 to 85,000 clones, approximately 86% seen once. The germline CDR1 and CDR2 sequences are LGHDT and YNNKEL (reference sequence). The CDR3 length is 12 residues. The sequencing sample was made of peripheral blood. This sequence joins TRBV3-1 (or the pseudogene TRBV3-2) and TRBJ2-1; the D gene is possibly TRBD2 (6 bases). This TCR was recovered from a human donor in a cohort sampled during active COVID-19. The CDR3 sequence is CAVSGDYNEQFF. The CDR3 DNA reads as TGTGCTGTGTCGGGGGACTACAATGAGCAGTTCTTC.